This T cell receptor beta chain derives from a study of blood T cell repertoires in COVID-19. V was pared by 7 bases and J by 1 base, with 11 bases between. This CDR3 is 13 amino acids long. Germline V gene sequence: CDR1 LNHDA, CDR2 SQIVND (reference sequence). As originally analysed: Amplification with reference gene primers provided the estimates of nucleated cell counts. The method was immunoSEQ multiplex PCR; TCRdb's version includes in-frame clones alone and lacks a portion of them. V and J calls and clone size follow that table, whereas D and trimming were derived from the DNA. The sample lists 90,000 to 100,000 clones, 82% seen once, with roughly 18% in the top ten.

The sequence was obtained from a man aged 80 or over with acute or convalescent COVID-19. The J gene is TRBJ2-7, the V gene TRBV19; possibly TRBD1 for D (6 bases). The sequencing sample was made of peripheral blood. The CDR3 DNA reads TGTGCCAGTACCCGTACAGGGTCCTACGAGCAGTACTTC. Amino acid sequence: CASTRTGSYEQYF.